Each of the 21 T cell receptor beta chains below was sequenced from the same sample in a study of blood T cell repertoires in COVID-19 (dated by TCRdb to the early 2020s). Libraries were prepared through the immunoSEQ multiplex PCR assay. In its TCRdb copy, this immuneACCESS table keeps in-frame sequences only and misses some clones. Where compared with another copy, unresolved V genes explain less than half of these, and the others have no known cause. For this sample the table gives 200,000 to 250,000 clones, of which approximately 90% were detected only once. The ten top clones hold 11% of the sample. Sequencing used PBMCs or T cells enriched from blood (not recorded which). These receptors all stem from a young man who had recovered from COVID-19.

The chain links TRBV2 to TRBJ2-2, with 15 bases matching TRBD2. The CDR3 loop spans 17 amino acids. Per the germline V gene, CDR1 is SNHLY and CDR2 is FYNNEI. Losses at the gene ends were 7 bases for V and 6 bases for J; bases not matched to a gene: 9. The CDR3 region has the DNA TGTGCCAGCATAGGACTAGCGGGAGGGCCTGGCGCCGGGGAGCTGTTTTTT. It encodes CASIGLAGGPGAGELFF.

V and J are TRBV25-1 and TRBJ2-5; tentatively, D is TRBD1 (6 bases). The CDR3 spans 14 residues. The V and J ends lost 5 bases and 10 bases respectively, with 20 bases between them. CDR1 and CDR2 from the germline V gene are MGHDK and SYGVNS. CDR3 nucleotides: TGTGCCAGCAGTCCCTTAACAGGGTCCGGAGTCCAGTACTTC. Protein product: CASSPLTGSGVQYF.

The chain combines TRBV24-1 with TRBJ2-2, with 7 bases that match TRBD1. Trimming removed 3 bases from V and 7 bases from J; junction bases left unmatched: 16. From germline, CDR1 is KGHDR and CDR2 SFDVKD. This CDR3 is built from 18 residues. The CDR3 DNA reads TGTGCCACCAGTGATCCTACTGACAGGGCCGGCTTCGGCGGGGAGCTGTTTTTT. Translating it yields CATSDPTDRAGFGGELFF.

CDR3 DNA sequence: TGTGCCAGCAGTTACTCGGGCCTCACCTCCTACAATGAGCAGTTCTTC. It codes for CASSYSGLTSYNEQFF. This chain links TRBV6-5 with TRBJ2-1; D uncertain. The germline V gene encodes CDR1 MNHEY and CDR2 SVGAGI. This CDR3 spans 16 amino acids. Trimming took 0 bases from V and 0 from J, leaving 9 bases between them.

DNA for the CDR3: TGCGCCAGCAGCTTGTCTCAACCAGGGGGCGGCGAAGCTTTCTTT. The encoded protein is CASSLSQPGGGEAFF. The rearrangement joins TRBV5-1 to TRBJ1-1; 8 nucleotides align to TRBD1. Germline CDR1 SGHRS, CDR2 YFSETQ. The V segment lost 1 base and the J segment 8 bases; nucleotides outside the gene matches: 10. CDR3 length equals 15 residues. The full variable domain, completed using reference TRBV5-1 and TRBJ1-1, is KAGVTQTPRYLIKTRGQQVTLSCSPISGHRSVSWYQQTPGQGLQFLFEYFSETQRNKGNFPGRFSGRQFSNSRSEMNVSTLELGDSALYLCASSLSQPGGGEAFFGQGTRLTVV.

The CDR3 sequence: CASSPSAGNYGYTF. DNA for the CDR3: TGTGCCAGCTCACCCTCGGCAGGGAACTATGGCTACACCTTC. The chain carries TRBV18 and TRBJ1-2; possibly TRBD1 for D (5 bases). The CDR3 spans 14 residues. V lost 3 bases and J 2 bases, leaving 10 bases between the germline ends. From germline, CDR1 is KGHSH and CDR2 LQKENI.

This chain links TRBV3-1 (or the pseudogene TRBV3-2) with TRBJ2-5; D is uncertain. This CDR3 has 14 residues. CDR1 and CDR2 from the germline V gene are LGHDT and YNNKEL (reference sequence). Trimming pared 3 bases from V and 0 bases from J, leaving 8 bases between. CDR3 residues: CASSQNPNQETQYF. CDR3 nucleotide sequence: TGTGCCAGCAGCCAGAACCCTAACCAAGAGACCCAGTACTTC.

The V gene is TRBV19, the J gene TRBJ2-7; 7 bases line up with TRBD2. The CDR3 contains 16 residues. The germline V gene encodes CDR1 LNHDA and CDR2 SQIVND (reference sequence). With V trimmed by 1 base and J by 1 base, 7 bases remained unmatched. CDR3 bases: TGTGCCAGTAGTATAGGCGGGAGTGGAGGGTCCTACGAGCAGTACTTC. It yields the protein CASSIGGSGGSYEQYF.

The table lists this clone with a count of one. The rearrangement uses TRBV5-1 and TRBJ1-2; 7 nucleotides match TRBD1. Unmatched junction bases numbered 17, after V lost 4 bases and J lost 5 bases. The CDR3 loop spans 17 amino acids. Germline CDR1 and CDR2: SGHRS and YFSETQ. Here the CDR3 reads CASSTRGNPIESYGYTF. The CDR3 DNA reads as TGCGCCAGCAGCACCAGGGGGAACCCTATCGAGTCATATGGCTACACCTTC.

This clone was counted once. This chain connects TRBV30 to TRBJ2-7; 9 bases are a match to TRBD1. The length of the CDR3 is 15 residues. Trimming cost V 5 bases and J 2 bases; bases outside gene matches: 10. The germline V gene has CDR1 GTSNPN and CDR2 SVGIG (reference sequence). The CDR3 coding sequence is TGTGCCTGGGAGAGCGGACAGGGGTGGACCTACGAGCAGTACTTC. It translates to CAWESGQGWTYEQYF.

V usage is TRBV27 and J usage is TRBJ1-2; a weak D match, TRBD1 (5 bases). Germline V gives CDR1 MNHEY, CDR2 SMNVEV (reference sequence). Trimming shortened V by 4 bases and J by 4 bases, and 19 bases separated the two germline ends. CDR3 length: 16 amino acids. For the CDR3, the DNA is TGTGCCAGCAGTTCTTACAGGACCACGGGGGGCTATGGCTACACCTTC. Its protein product is CASSSYRTTGGYGYTF.

The V and J genes are TRBV2 and TRBJ2-1; TRBD1 matches 7 bases. The ends lost 5 bases at V and 2 bases at J; junction bases unmatched: 12. The germline CDR1 and CDR2 sequences are SNHLY and FYNNEI. This CDR3 region has 17 residues. In nucleotides, the CDR3 is TGTGCCAGCAGTTTTAACGGGACAGTGGGGCCCTACAATGAGCAGTTCTTC. It yields the protein CASSFNGTVGPYNEQFF.

This chain connects TRBV3-1 (or the pseudogene TRBV3-2) to TRBJ1-1; D perhaps matches TRBD1 (5 bases). With 6 bases removed from V and 2 bases from J, the gap between germline ends came to 16 bases. Germline-derived CDR1 and CDR2 are LGHDT and YNNKEL (reference sequence). The CDR3 is made up of 15 amino acids. CDR3 loop: CASREQGFTNTEAFF. CDR3 DNA sequence: TGTGCCAGCAGAGAGCAGGGTTTTACAAACACTGAAGCTTTCTTT.

The genes are TRBV30 and TRBJ1-4; 10 nucleotides align to TRBD1. Germline trimming cut 4 bases from V and 5 bases from J; bases unmatched to any gene: 7. The CDR3 contains 15 residues. Germline CDR1 and CDR2: GTSNPN and SVGIG (reference sequence). CDR3 nucleotides: TGTGCCTGGAACCTCGGACAGGGGGAAAATGAAAAACTGTTTTTT. Residues: CAWNLGQGENEKLFF.

The chain uses TRBV5-6 and TRBJ2-4; TRBD2 aligns across 13 bases. Trimming cost V 4 bases and J 7 bases; bases outside gene matches: 14. This CDR3 has 18 amino acids. The germline V gene has CDR1 SGHDT and CDR2 YYEEEE. CDR3 sequence: CASSPPGGLAGRSNIQYF. CDR3 in DNA: TGTGCCAGCAGCCCGCCTGGGGGACTAGCGGGGCGATCGAACATTCAGTACTTC.

The chain combines TRBV18 with TRBJ1-4; 8 positions match TRBD1. The CDR3 has 13 amino acids. From germline, CDR1 is KGHSH and CDR2 LQKENI. J was trimmed by 6 bases and V by 6 bases; bases with no gene match: 3. Written as DNA, the CDR3 is TGTGCCAGCTCCGAGGACAGGGATGAAAAACTGTTTTTT. It translates to CASSEDRDEKLFF.

The CDR3 region is CATSDGTREELFF. The CDR3 bases are TGTGCCACCAGTGATGGAACCAGGGAGGAACTGTTTTTT. The chain couples TRBV24-1 to TRBJ1-4, with D possibly being TRBD1 (5 bases). Germline V gene lookup returns CDR1 KGHDR and CDR2 SFDVKD. The V end lost 3 bases, the J end lost 12 bases, and 13 bases lay between the germline ends. The CDR3 totals 13 residues.

The chain is built from TRBV6-5 and TRBJ2-3, with TRBD1 identical over 7 bases. This CDR3 spans 15 amino acids. J gave up 4 bases and V 7 bases, and 11 bases lay outside the gene matches. Germline V gene sequence: CDR1 MNHEY, CDR2 SVGAGI. The CDR3 region has the DNA TGTGCCAGCACCTTAAGACAGGGAAGGGCAGATACGCAGTATTTT. Its protein is CASTLRQGRADTQYF.

CDR3 region: CAWSRGRATDTQYF. CDR3 nucleotides: TGTGCCTGGAGTCGCGGGAGGGCCACAGATACGCAGTATTTT. The V and J genes are TRBV30 and TRBJ2-3; TRBD2 agrees at 9 bases. The CDR3 sequence is 14 residues long. Trimming cost V 2 bases and J 2 bases; bases outside gene matches: 2. Germline assignment: CDR1 GTSNPN and CDR2 SVGIG (reference sequence).

The chain is built from TRBV19 and TRBJ2-7; 8 bases fit TRBD2. This CDR3 has 14 amino acids. V lost 8 bases, J lost 6 bases, and 12 bases stayed unmatched. Germline V lookup: CDR1 LNHDA, CDR2 SQIVND (reference sequence). CDR3 loop: CASQRGGLASEQYF. The CDR3 nucleotides are TGTGCCAGTCAAAGGGGCGGACTAGCCTCCGAGCAGTACTTC.

The genes are TRBV9 and TRBJ2-3, with D possibly matching TRBD2 (7 bases). Trimming removed 0 bases from V and 6 bases from J, with 14 bases in between. Germline CDR1 and CDR2: SGDLS and YYNGEE. The CDR3 covers 15 residues. The CDR3 DNA sequence: TGTGCCAGCAGCGTAGATTTCGGGGGGCTTGATACGCAGTATTTT. It specifies CASSVDFGGLDTQYF.